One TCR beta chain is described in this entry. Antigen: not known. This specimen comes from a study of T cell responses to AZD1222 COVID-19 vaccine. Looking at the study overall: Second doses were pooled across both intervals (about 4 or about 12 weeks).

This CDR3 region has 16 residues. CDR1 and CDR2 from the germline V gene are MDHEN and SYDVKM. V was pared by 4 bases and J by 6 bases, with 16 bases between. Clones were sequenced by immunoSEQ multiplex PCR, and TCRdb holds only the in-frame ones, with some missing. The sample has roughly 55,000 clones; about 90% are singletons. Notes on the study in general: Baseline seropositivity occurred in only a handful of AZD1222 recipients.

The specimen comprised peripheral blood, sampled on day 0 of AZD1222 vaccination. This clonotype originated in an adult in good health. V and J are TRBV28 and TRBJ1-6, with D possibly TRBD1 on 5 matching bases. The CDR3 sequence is CASSSSGEGGNSPLHF. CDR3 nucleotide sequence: TGTGCCAGCAGTTCCTCGGGGGAGGGTGGTAATTCACCCCTCCACTTT.